This T cell receptor (beta chain) was captured in a study of OX40 agonist ivuxolimab in advanced cancers. Whole-study context: Those treated in dose escalation had hepatocellular carcinoma, melanoma, renal cell cancer or head and neck cancer. Partial responses were seen in three patients, one with hepatocellular carcinoma and two with cutaneous melanoma.

Data came from immunoSEQ multiplex PCR; TCRdb stores just in-frame clones and leaves some out. The repertoire holds roughly 50,000 clones, with 75% to 90% as singletons. Broader study findings: Normalized T-cell clonal expansion was also low in a subset of nonresponders.

To note about this clone: Its antigen remains unknown.

This CDR3 is built from 16 residues. V gave up 7 bases and J gave up 4 bases, with 17 bases separating them. From germline, CDR1 is SGHTA and CDR2 FQGNSA. Blood sampling took place at baseline, cycle 4 day 1, and cycle 7 day 1. The chain combines TRBV7-2 with TRBJ2-6; D ambiguous. The input for sequencing was CD4+ or CD8+ T cells sorted from blood, taken in a trial of the OX40 agonist ivuxolimab. The sequence came from an adult with an advanced solid tumor such as melanoma, head and neck, liver or kidney cancer. CDR3 amino acids: CASKPSPALGANVLTF. The CDR3 DNA reads TGTGCCAGCAAACCATCCCCAGCTCTGGGGGCCAACGTCCTGACTTTC.